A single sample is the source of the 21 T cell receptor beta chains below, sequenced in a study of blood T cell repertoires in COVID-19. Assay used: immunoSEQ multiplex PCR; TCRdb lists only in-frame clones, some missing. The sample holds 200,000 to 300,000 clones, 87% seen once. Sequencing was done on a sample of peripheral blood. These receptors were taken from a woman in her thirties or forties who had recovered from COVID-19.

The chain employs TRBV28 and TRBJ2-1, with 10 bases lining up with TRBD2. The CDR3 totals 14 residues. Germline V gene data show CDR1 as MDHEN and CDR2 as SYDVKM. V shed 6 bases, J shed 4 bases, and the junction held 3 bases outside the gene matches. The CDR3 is CASSLAGDYNEQFF. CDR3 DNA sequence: TGTGCCAGCAGCCTAGCGGGGGATTACAATGAGCAGTTCTTC.

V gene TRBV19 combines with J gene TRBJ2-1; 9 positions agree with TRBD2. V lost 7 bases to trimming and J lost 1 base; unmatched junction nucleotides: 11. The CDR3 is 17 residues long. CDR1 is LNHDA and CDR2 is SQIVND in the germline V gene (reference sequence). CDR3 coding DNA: TGTGCCAGTATAGGGCCCCAGCGGGGGGCTTCCTACAATGAGCAGTTCTTC. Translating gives CASIGPQRGASYNEQFF.

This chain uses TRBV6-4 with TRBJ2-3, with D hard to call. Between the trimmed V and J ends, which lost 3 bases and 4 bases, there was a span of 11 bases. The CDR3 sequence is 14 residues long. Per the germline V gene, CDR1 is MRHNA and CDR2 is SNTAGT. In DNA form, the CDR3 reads TGTGCCAGCAGTGAGGCGGAAGAGTCAGATACGCAGTATTTT. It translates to CASSEAEESDTQYF.

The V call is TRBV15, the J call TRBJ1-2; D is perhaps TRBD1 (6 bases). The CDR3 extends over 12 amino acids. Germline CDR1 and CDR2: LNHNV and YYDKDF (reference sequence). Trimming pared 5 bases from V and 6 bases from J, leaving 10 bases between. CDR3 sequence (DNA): TGTGCCACCAGCTTGGACAGAGATGGCTACACCTTC. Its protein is CATSLDRDGYTF.

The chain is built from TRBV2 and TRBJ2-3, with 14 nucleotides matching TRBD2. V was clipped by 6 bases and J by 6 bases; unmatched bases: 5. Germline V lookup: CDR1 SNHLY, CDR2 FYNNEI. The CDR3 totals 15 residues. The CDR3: CASRRLAGGRDTQYF. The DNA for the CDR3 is TGTGCCAGCAGACGACTAGCGGGGGGGCGGGATACGCAGTATTTT.

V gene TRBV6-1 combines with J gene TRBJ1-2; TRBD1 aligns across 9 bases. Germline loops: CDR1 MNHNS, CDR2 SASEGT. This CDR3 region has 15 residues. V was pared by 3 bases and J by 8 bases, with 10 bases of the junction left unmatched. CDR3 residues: CASSDRRTGVGGYTF. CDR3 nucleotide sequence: TGTGCCAGCAGTGACCGTAGGACAGGGGTCGGCGGCTACACCTTC.

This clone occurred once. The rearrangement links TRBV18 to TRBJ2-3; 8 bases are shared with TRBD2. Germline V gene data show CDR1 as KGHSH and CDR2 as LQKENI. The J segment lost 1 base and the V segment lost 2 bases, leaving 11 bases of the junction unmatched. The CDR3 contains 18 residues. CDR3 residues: CASSPKIGLAGGTDTQYF. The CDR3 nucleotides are TGTGCCAGCTCACCAAAAATAGGACTAGCCGGCGGCACAGATACGCAGTATTTT.

In DNA form, the CDR3 reads TGCGCCAGCAGCCAAGCGGGAGTGCCTAGCGGTTTCCCGAGCACAGATACGCAGTATTTT. Encoded protein: CASSQAGVPSGFPSTDTQYF. The rearrangement uses TRBV4-3 and TRBJ2-3; the match to TRBD2 covers 7 bases. The junction had 16 bases not matched to a gene; V was cut back by 1 base and J by 0 bases. The CDR3 is 20 amino acids. Germline assignment: CDR1 LGHNA and CDR2 YSLEER.

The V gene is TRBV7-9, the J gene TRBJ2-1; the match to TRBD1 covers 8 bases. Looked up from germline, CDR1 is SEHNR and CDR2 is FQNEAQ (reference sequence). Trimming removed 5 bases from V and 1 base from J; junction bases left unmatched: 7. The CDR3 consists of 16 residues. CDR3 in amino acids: CASSPMDRVSYNEQFF. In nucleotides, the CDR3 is TGTGCCAGCAGCCCCATGGACAGGGTATCCTACAATGAGCAGTTCTTC. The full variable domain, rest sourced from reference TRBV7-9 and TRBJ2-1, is DTGVSQNPRHKITKRGQNVTFRCDPISEHNRLYWYRQTLGQGPEFLTYFQNEAQLEKSRLLSDRFSAERPKGSFSTLEIQRTEQGDSAMYLCASSPMDRVSYNEQFFGPGTRLTVL.

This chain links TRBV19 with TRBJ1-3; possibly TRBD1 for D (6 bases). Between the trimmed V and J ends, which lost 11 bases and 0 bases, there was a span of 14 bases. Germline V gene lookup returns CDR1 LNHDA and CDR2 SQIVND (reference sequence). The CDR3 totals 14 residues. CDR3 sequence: CASSGAYSGNTIYF. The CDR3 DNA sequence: TGTGCCTCCTCAGGGGCCTACTCTGGAAACACCATATATTTT.

The CDR3 region is CASTVLAGGPKTQYF. CDR3 bases: TGTGCCAGCACAGTACTAGCGGGGGGGCCCAAGACCCAGTACTTC. The chain is built from TRBV6-5 and TRBJ2-5, with TRBD2 matching 13 bases. With 7 bases clipped from V and 6 bases from J, the junction kept 8 bases outside the gene matches. The V gene's germline CDR1 is MNHEY and CDR2 SVGAGI. The CDR3 consists of 15 residues.

This chain's CDR3 is CASSGQRNTEAFF. CDR3 sequence (DNA): TGTGCCAGTTCTGGACAGAGGAACACTGAAGCTTTCTTT. This sequence joins TRBV12-3 or TRBV12-4 and TRBJ1-1; tentatively, D is TRBD1 (6 bases). The CDR3 length is 13 residues. The V and J ends lost 9 bases and 1 base respectively, with 12 bases between them.

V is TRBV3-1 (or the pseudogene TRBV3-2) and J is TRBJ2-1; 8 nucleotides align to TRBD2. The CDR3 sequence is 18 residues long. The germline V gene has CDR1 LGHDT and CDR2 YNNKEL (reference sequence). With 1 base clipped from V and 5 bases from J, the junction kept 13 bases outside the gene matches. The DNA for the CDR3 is TGTGCCAGCAGCCAAGGGATCGGAGGGGCGGGGGGCAACAATGAGCAGTTCTTC. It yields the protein CASSQGIGGAGGNNEQFF.

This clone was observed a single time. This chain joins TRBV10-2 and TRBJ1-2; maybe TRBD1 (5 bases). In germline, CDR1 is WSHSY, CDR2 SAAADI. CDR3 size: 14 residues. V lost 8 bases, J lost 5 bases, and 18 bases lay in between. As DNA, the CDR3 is TGCGCCAGCGGAGACAGCCGACAGAGTTATGGCTACACCTTC. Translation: CASGDSRQSYGYTF.

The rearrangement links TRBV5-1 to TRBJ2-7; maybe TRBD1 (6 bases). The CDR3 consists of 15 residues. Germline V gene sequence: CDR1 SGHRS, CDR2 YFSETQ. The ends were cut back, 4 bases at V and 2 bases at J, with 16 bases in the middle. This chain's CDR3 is CASSPRTANPYEQYF. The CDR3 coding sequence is TGCGCCAGCAGCCCTCGGACAGCGAACCCCTACGAGCAGTACTTC.

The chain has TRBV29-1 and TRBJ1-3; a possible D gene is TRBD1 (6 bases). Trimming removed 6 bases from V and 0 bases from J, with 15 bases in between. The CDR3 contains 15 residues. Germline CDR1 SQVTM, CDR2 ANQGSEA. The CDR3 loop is CSVRRGASSGNTIYF. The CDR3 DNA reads TGCAGCGTCCGCCGGGGGGCCAGCTCTGGAAACACCATATATTTT.

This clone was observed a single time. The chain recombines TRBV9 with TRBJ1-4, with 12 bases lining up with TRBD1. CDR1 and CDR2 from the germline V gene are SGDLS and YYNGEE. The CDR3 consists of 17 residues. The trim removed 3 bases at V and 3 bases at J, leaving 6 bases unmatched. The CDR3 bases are TGTGCCAGCAGCGGTAGGGACAGGGGGCAGGCTAATGAAAAACTGTTTTTT. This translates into CASSGRDRGQANEKLFF.

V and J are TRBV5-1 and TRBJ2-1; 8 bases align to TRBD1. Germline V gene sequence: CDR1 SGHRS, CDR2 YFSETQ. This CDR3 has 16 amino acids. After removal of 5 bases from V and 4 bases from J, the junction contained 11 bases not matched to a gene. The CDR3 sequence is CASSLLGTGPYNEQFF. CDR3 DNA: TGCGCCAGCAGTTTACTCGGGACAGGACCATACAATGAGCAGTTCTTC.

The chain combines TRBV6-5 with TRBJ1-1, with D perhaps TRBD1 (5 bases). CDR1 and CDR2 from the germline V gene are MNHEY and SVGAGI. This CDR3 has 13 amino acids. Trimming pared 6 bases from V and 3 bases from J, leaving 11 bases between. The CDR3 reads CASRTRVHTEAFF. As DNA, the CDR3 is TGTGCCAGCAGGACCAGGGTGCACACTGAAGCTTTCTTT.

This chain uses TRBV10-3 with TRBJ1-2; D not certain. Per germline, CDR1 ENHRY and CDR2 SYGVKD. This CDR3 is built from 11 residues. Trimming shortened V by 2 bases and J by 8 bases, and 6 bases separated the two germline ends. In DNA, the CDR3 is TGTGCCATCAGTGAGCGTTTGGGCTACACCTTC. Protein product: CAISERLGYTF.

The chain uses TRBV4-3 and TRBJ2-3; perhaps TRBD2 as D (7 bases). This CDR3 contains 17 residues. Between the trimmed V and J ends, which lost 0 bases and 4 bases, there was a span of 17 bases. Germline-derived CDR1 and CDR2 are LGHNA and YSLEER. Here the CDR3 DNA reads TGCGCCAGCAGCCAAGAAGCCGGCGGGGGCATTGCAGATACGCAGTATTTT. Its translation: CASSQEAGGGIADTQYF.